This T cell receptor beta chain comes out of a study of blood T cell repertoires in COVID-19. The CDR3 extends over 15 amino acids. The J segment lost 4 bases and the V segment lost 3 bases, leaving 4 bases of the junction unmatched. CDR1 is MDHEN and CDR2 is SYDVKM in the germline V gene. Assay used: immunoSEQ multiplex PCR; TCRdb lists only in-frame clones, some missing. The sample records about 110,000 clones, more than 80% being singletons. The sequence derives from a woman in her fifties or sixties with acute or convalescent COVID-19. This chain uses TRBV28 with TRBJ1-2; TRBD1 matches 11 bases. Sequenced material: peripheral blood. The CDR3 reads CASSFRTGGGYGYTF. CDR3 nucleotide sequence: TGTGCCAGCAGTTTTAGGACAGGGGGCGGCTATGGCTACACCTTC.